This is a list of T cell receptor beta chains from one sample in a study of blood T cell repertoires in COVID-19. Repertoires were generated with immunoSEQ multiplex PCR, while TCRdb's copy carries only in-frame clones and drops some. The sample includes some 350,000 clones, approximately 89% seen only once; the top ten take about 4.7%. Sequencing was done on a sample of PBMCs or T cells enriched from blood (not recorded which). Every receptor here comes from a man aged 25 to 45 who had recovered from COVID-19. Each CDR3 is given with its conserved first and last residue. The D gene is left open where the match is weak. A row's size may be missing; if present it is once, few, many or a size class.

-	-	TRBV28	TRBJ2-3	CASFVGAERSSTDTQYF	TGTGCCAGCTTCGTAGGAGCAGAACGCTCTAGCACAGATACGCAGTATTTT
-	once	TRBV5-5	TRBJ1-2	CASSLVLWSTGYGYTF	TGTGCCAGCAGCTTGGTTTTGTGGTCAACGGGGTATGGCTACACCTTC
-	-	TRBV4-1	TRBJ1-1	CASSQDPGSGTEAFF	TGCGCCAGCAGCCAAGATCCGGGATCGGGCACTGAAGCTTTCTTT
-	-	TRBV28	TRBJ1-6	CASSSVTGRNSPLHF	TGTGCCAGCAGTTCCGTGACAGGAAGAAATTCACCCCTCCACTTT
-	-	TRBV4-1	TRBJ2-7	CASSQRLGTASYEQYF	TGCGCCAGCAGCCAGAGACTCGGGACTGCTTCCTACGAGCAGTACTTC
-	-	TRBV6-5	TRBJ2-7	CASSTTGYEQYF	TGTGCCAGCAGTACGACAGGCTACGAGCAGTACTTC
TRBD1	-	TRBV7-8	TRBJ2-4	CASSPGTGFPNIQYF	TGTGCCAGCAGCCCCGGGACAGGGTTTCCGAACATTCAGTACTTC
TRBD2	-	TRBV6-1	TRBJ2-7	CASSEAAGGGEQYF	TGTGCCAGCAGTGAAGCCGCGGGAGGCGGGGAGCAGTACTTC
-	-	TRBV11-2	TRBJ1-1	CASSYGTGEAFF	TGTGCCAGCAGCTATGGTACAGGGGAAGCTTTCTTT
TRBD1	-	TRBV12-5	TRBJ1-2	CASGQQGAGGYTF	TGTGCTAGTGGACAACAGGGGGCAGGCGGCTACACCTTC
TRBD1	-	TRBV6-5	TRBJ1-4	CASSYSYRGQNEKLFF	TGTGCCAGCAGTTACTCATACAGGGGCCAAAATGAAAAACTGTTTTTT
TRBD1	once	TRBV15	TRBJ2-3	CATSRATGFGDTQYF	TGTGCCACCAGCAGAGCGACAGGGTTCGGGGATACGCAGTATTTT
-	-	TRBV5-4	TRBJ1-3	CASSPTGSGNTIYF	TGTGCCAGCAGTCCGACTGGGTCTGGAAACACCATATATTTT
TRBD1	-	TRBV14	TRBJ1-6	CASSSRTGGSSYNSPLHF	TGTGCCAGCAGCTCCCGGACAGGGGGCAGCTCCTATAATTCACCCCTCCACTTT
TRBD2	-	TRBV14	TRBJ2-5	CASSQDRLAGPAETQYF	TGTGCCAGCAGCCAAGATCGACTAGCGGGGCCTGCGGAGACCCAGTACTTC
-	-	TRBV7-9	TRBJ2-7	CASSLPGSYYEQYF	TGTGCCAGCAGCCTACCCGGGTCATATTACGAGCAGTACTTC
-	-	TRBV30	TRBJ2-7	CAWSVSNYLYEQYF	TGTGCCTGGAGTGTCTCCAATTACCTATACGAGCAGTACTTC
-	once	TRBV7-6	TRBJ1-6	CASRAGQLNSPLHF	TGTGCCAGCAGAGCCGGACAGCTTAATTCACCCCTCCACTTT
TRBD1	once	TRBV7-2	TRBJ1-2	CASSSGQGYGYTF	TGTGCCAGCAGCTCGGGACAGGGGTATGGCTACACCTTC
-	-	TRBV19	TRBJ2-1	CASSPGLIYNEQFF	TGTGCCAGTAGTCCAGGACTAATTTACAATGAGCAGTTCTTC
TRBD1	-	TRBV28	TRBJ2-6	CASNRGSGANVLTF	TGTGCCAGCAACAGGGGCTCTGGGGCCAACGTCCTGACTTTC
-	-	TRBV10-1	TRBJ2-7	CASSRSYEQYF	TGCGCCAGCTCCAGGTCCTACGAGCAGTACTTC
TRBD1	-	TRBV7-2	TRBJ2-3	CASSLVGQNTDTQYF	TGTGCCAGCAGCTTAGTGGGACAGAACACAGATACGCAGTATTTT
-	-	TRBV3-1/TRBV3-2	TRBJ2-2	CASSQVSTAGELFF	TGTGCCAGCAGCCAAGTTAGCACCGCCGGGGAGCTGTTTTTT
TRBD2	-	TRBV5-1	TRBJ2-5	CASSLTGTSGGGVRKTQYF	TGCGCCAGCAGCTTGACCGGGACTAGCGGGGGCGGAGTACGAAAGACCCAGTACTTC
-	-	TRBV21-1	TRBJ1-3	CPQQQTGWSWSENTIYF	TGTCCTCAGCAGCAAACGGGTTGGAGCTGGAGTGAAAACACCATATATTTT
-	-	TRBV2	TRBJ1-1	CASSEYRASMNTEAFF	TGTGCCAGCAGTGAATACAGGGCCTCCATGAACACTGAAGCTTTCTTT
-	-	TRBV2	TRBJ1-2	CASSEAKISPLDGYTF	TGTGCCAGCAGTGAAGCGAAGATAAGCCCACTAGATGGCTACACCTTC
TRBD1	once	TRBV28	TRBJ2-7	CASSLGTAAYEQYF	TGTGCCAGCAGTTTAGGGACAGCTGCCTACGAGCAGTACTTC
TRBD1	few	TRBV18	TRBJ1-4	CASSPRGQGYEKLFF	TGTGCCAGCTCACCAAGGGGACAGGGATATGAAAAACTGTTTTTT
TRBD1	-	TRBV4-1	TRBJ1-1	CASSQRQGMNTEAFF	TGCGCCAGCAGCCAAAGACAGGGGATGAACACTGAAGCTTTCTTT
-	-	TRBV18	TRBJ2-7	CASSPMQEEAYEQYF	TGTGCCAGCTCACCAATGCAAGAAGAAGCGTACGAGCAGTACTTC
-	-	TRBV18	TRBJ1-2	CASSLGQLGGYTF	TGTGCCAGCTCACTCGGACAGCTAGGCGGCTACACCTTC
TRBD1	-	TRBV4-1	TRBJ2-1	CASSQDDRGRLYEQFF	TGCGCCAGCAGCCAAGATGACAGGGGGCGCTTGTATGAGCAGTTCTTC
-	-	TRBV28	TRBJ1-6	CASSSTVYNSPLHF	TGTGCCAGCAGTTCGACAGTCTATAATTCACCCCTCCACTTT
-	-	TRBV7-3	TRBJ2-2	CASSQGFTGELFF	TGTGCCAGCAGCCAGGGGTTCACCGGGGAGCTGTTTTTT
TRBD1	-	TRBV30	TRBJ1-1	CAHRGMNTEAFF	TGTGCCCACAGGGGGATGAACACTGAAGCTTTCTTT
-	-	TRBV11-2	TRBJ2-1	CASSLVATSPHYNEQFF	TGTGCCAGCAGCTTAGTGGCCACATCGCCTCACTACAATGAGCAGTTCTTC
-	few	TRBV28	TRBJ1-2	CASRTTANGYTF	TGTGCCAGCAGAACGACAGCGAATGGCTACACCTTC
-	-	TRBV24-1	TRBJ2-7	CATSAGGKYEQYF	TGTGCCACCAGTGCAGGGGGGAAATACGAGCAGTACTTC
TRBD2	-	TRBV5-1	TRBJ2-3	CASSHTSGADTQYF	TGCGCCAGCAGCCATACTAGCGGAGCAGATACGCAGTATTTT
-	-	TRBV6-5	TRBJ2-7	CASSYSAGAYEQYF	TGTGCCAGCAGTTACTCTGCGGGGGCTTACGAGCAGTACTTC
TRBD1	-	TRBV5-1	TRBJ2-7	CASSPGQGDEQYF	TGCGCCAGCAGCCCCGGACAGGGTGACGAGCAGTACTTC
-	-	TRBV7-9	TRBJ2-1	CASSLPEGAGYNEQFF	TGTGCCAGCAGCTTACCGGAGGGGGCGGGCTACAATGAGCAGTTCTTC
-	-	TRBV27	TRBJ2-3	CASSLGGGRTDTQYF	TGTGCCAGCAGTTTAGGGGGGGGGCGGACAGATACGCAGTATTTT
-	-	TRBV7-3	TRBJ1-2	CASSPGGQGGGYTF	TGTGCCAGCAGCCCCGGGGGGCAGGGTGGCGGCTACACCTTC
-	-	TRBV24-1	TRBJ1-2	CATSAHRDGYTF	TGTGCCACCAGTGCCCACAGGGATGGCTACACCTTC
-	once	TRBV12-3/TRBV12-4	TRBJ2-7	CASSFGLTYEQYF	TGTGCCAGCAGTTTCGGACTTACCTACGAGCAGTACTTC
-	-	TRBV30	TRBJ1-2	CAWGWGGYGYTF	TGTGCCTGGGGTTGGGGGGGCTATGGCTACACCTTC